These 5 T cell receptor beta chains originate from one sample sequenced in a study of T cell repertoires in cytomegalovirus infection. Their antigens are not known. From the reads, TCRdb called clonotypes with MiXCR, one entry per CDR3 protein. This sample carries more than 65,000 distinct CDR3 sequences, around half of them seen once, and the ten largest clones take approximately 93%. Here the sequenced sample was CD8+ T cells from cultured PBMCs, taken from culture after CMV antigen stimulation. The receptors here all came from a human donor in good health (CMV status not recorded). Some clones in this sample may be carry-over from other donors' samples.

This clonotype was observed a handful of times. The chain employs TRBV6-1 and TRBJ1-5; D not certain. The CDR3 runs to 15 residues. V lost 2 bases to trimming and J lost 1 base, with 9 bases between them. CDR1 is MNHNS and CDR2 is SASEGT in the germline V gene. The CDR3 sequence: CASSELPLSNQPQHF. In DNA form, the CDR3 reads TGTGCCAGCAGTGAACTGCCACTCAGCAATCAGCCCCAGCATTTT.

This clonotype has more than one count but fewer than ten. The chain recombines TRBV7-9 with TRBJ2-7, with D uncertain. Germline V gene lookup returns CDR1 SEHNR and CDR2 FQNEAQ (reference sequence). The germline V and J ends were trimmed by 2 bases and 0 bases, with 14 bases remaining between them. The length of the CDR3 is 16 residues. CDR3 DNA: TGTGCCAGCAGCTTACCATCCGGGCAGGCCTCCTACGAGCAGTACTTC. Translated: CASSLPSGQASYEQYF.

The V and J genes are TRBV4-1 and TRBJ2-7; no reliable D call. Trimming stripped 1 base from V and 2 bases from J, with 12 bases between. Germline CDR1 reads MGHRA; CDR2 reads YSYEKL. The CDR3 spans 15 residues. CDR3 nucleotides: TGCGCCAGCAGCCAAGTAAGGGCTTCAACCTACGAGCAGTACTTC. Protein sequence: CASSQVRASTYEQYF.

The chain uses TRBV4-1 and TRBJ1-1; a weak D match, TRBD1 (6 bases). The V end was cut by 4 bases, the J end by 4 bases, with 19 bases between. Germline CDR1 reads MGHRA; CDR2 reads YSYEKL. The CDR3 runs to 16 residues. CDR3 sequence: CASSLTRTGLGTEAFF. The DNA for the CDR3 is TGCGCCAGCAGCCTAACTCGCACAGGGTTAGGCACTGAAGCTTTCTTT.

The chain joins TRBV28 to TRBJ2-3, with TRBD1 identical over 9 bases. Trimming took 6 bases from V and 4 from J; bases not matched to a gene: 23. CDR3 length: 20 residues. Germline V lookup: CDR1 MDHEN, CDR2 SYDVKM. DNA of the CDR3: TGTGCCAGCAGCCGAGTTCCCGGGACAGGGTTATCCGATATGGCAGATACGCAGTATTTT. It yields the protein CASSRVPGTGLSDMADTQYF.